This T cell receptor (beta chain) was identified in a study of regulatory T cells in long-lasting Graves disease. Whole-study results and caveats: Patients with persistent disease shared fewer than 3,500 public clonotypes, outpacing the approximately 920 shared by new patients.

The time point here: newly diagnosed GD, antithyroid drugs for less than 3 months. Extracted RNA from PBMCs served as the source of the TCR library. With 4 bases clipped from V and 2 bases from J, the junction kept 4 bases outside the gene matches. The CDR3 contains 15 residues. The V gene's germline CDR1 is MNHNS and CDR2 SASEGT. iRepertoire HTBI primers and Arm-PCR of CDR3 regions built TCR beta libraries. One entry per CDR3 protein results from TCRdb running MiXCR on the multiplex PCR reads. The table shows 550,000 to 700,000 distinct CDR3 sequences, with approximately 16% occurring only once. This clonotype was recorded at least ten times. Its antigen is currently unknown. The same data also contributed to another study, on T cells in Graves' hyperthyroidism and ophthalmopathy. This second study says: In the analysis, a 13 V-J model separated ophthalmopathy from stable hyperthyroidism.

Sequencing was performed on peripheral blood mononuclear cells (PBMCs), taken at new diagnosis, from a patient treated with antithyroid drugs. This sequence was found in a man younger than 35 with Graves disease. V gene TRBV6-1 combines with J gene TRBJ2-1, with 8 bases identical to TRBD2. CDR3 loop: CASSVGTRTYNEQFF. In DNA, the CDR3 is TGTGCCAGCAGTGTCGGGACTAGAACCTACAATGAGCAGTTCTTC.